Following are 20 T cell receptor beta chains from one sample sequenced in a study of blood T cells in healthy people across ages (dated by TCRdb to between 2015 and 2017). The library was made by 5' RACE. Reads for this sample came from an Illumina HiSeq 2500. A second PCR of roughly 7 to 11 cycles was performed with a sample-barcoded 5' primer and a J-beta primer mix. TCRdb handled the public reads itself, with Q25 trimming in fastp and clone calling in MiXCR, and kept productive beta chains. Entries that share a CDR3 protein sequence are merged under the most common genes and DNA. The sample yields about 830,000 distinct CDR3 sequences; around two thirds were counted once. In total, the top ten clones hold about 27% of the sample. Source material: blood. The origin of the receptors is a man aged 30-40 years in good health.

This clonotype has just one count. The chain carries TRBV7-9 and TRBJ1-2, with D possibly TRBD1 on 5 matching bases. CDR1 and CDR2 (germline): SEHNR, FQNEAQ (reference sequence). The V end lost 5 bases, the J end lost 4 bases, and 17 bases lay between the germline ends. CDR3 length: 15 amino acids. The CDR3 region has the DNA TGTGCCAGCAGCCCCGACAGCCTAACCGTCTATGGCTACACCTTC. The encoded protein is CASSPDSLTVYGYTF.

This clonotype has a handful of counts. The chain has TRBV2 and TRBJ2-7; D unclear. The germline V gene has CDR1 SNHLY and CDR2 FYNNEI. Trimming removed 4 bases from V and 6 bases from J, with 13 bases in between. The CDR3 has 13 amino acids. CDR3 sequence (DNA): TGTGCCAGCAGTGCCGTCGGCTACCTCGAGCAGTACTTC. Protein sequence: CASSAVGYLEQYF.

The table lists this clonotype with a few counts. As DNA, the CDR3 is TGTGCCAGCAGGGGATCCTATAATTCACCCCTCCACTTT. It yields the protein CASRGSYNSPLHF. The gene calls are TRBV25-1 and TRBJ1-6; D unclear. The CDR3 runs 13 residues. With 6 bases removed from V and 1 base from J, the gap between germline ends came to 4 bases. Germline lookup yields CDR1 MGHDK and CDR2 SYGVNS. Supplemented by reference TRBV25-1 and TRBJ1-6, the full variable domain reads EADIYQTPRYLVIGTGKKITLECSQTMGHDKMYWYQQDPGMELHLIHYSYGVNSTEKGDLSSESTVSRIRTEHFPLTLESARPSHTSQYLCASRGSYNSPLHFGNGTRLTVT.

Concerning this clonotype: The junction differs from germline at one of its ends, possibly a read error. The V and J genes are TRBV3-1 and TRBJ2-4; a possible D gene is TRBD1 (5 bases). The better agreement between TRBJ2-7 and the DNA end casts doubt on the J call. CDR3 length equals 15 residues. Germline V gene data show CDR1 as LGHDT and CDR2 as YNNKEL (reference sequence). The CDR3 DNA reads as TGTGCCAACAGCCAAGATGGGCAGGGTAGTTACGAGCAGTACTTC. It is translated as CANSQDGQGSYEQYF.

The CDR3, as DNA: TGTGCCAGCAGCTTAGTTCAGGGAAGCGGGGGCAAGAGGTCCTACAATGAGCAGTTCTTC. This codes for CASSLVQGSGGKRSYNEQFF. The gene calls are TRBV7-9 and TRBJ2-1, with TRBD2 identical over 8 bases. J gave up 1 base and V 1 base, and 15 bases lay outside the gene matches. This CDR3 contains 20 residues. CDR1 SEHNR and CDR2 FQNEAQ come from the germline V gene (reference sequence).

CDR3 sequence: CASSFLSPAPEAFF. In nucleotides, the CDR3 is TGTGCCAGCAGCTTTCTCTCCCCGGCACCTGAAGCTTTCTTT. The V and J genes are TRBV7-2 and TRBJ1-1; unclear D gene. This CDR3 spans 14 amino acids. CDR1 SGHTA and CDR2 FQGNSA come from the germline V gene. Trimming left V 3 bases short and J 6 bases short, with 14 bases between. Using reference TRBV7-2 and TRBJ1-1 for the parts outside the CDR3, the full variable domain is GAGVSQSPSNKVTEKGKDVELRCDPISGHTALYWYRQSLGQGLEFLIYFQGNSAPDKSGLPSDRFSAERTGGSVSTLTIQRTQQEDSAVYLCASSFLSPAPEAFFGQGTRLTVV.

The V gene is TRBV6-1, the J gene TRBJ2-7; no reliable D call. The germline V gene encodes CDR1 MNHNS and CDR2 SASEGT. The V end lost 5 bases, the J end lost 1 base, and 18 bases lay between the germline ends. The CDR3 sequence is 16 residues long. The DNA for the CDR3 is TGTGCCAGCAGTCTCCCCTCGGGCAGGTCTTCCTACGAGCAGTACTTC. It codes for CASSLPSGRSSYEQYF.

The chain combines TRBV27 with TRBJ2-6, with D perhaps assigned TRBD1 or TRBD2 (5 bases each). V dropped 6 bases and J dropped 4 bases, with 13 bases sitting between them. Germline V gene sequence: CDR1 MNHEY, CDR2 SMNVEV (reference sequence). There are 15 residues in the CDR3. CDR3 residues: CASRALGTGANVLTF. The CDR3 coding sequence is TGTGCCAGCAGGGCACTTGGGACCGGGGCCAACGTCCTGACTTTC.

On this clonotype itself: This may be a read error: a much more frequent sequence differs by one nucleotide. The gene calls are TRBV6-2 or TRBV6-3 and TRBJ2-6, with D maybe TRBD1 (5 bases). Germline values: CDR1 MNHEY, CDR2 SVGEGT. The CDR3 loop spans 16 amino acids. CDR3 protein: CASQKSGDPGANVLIF. The CDR3 DNA reads as TGTGCCAGCCAAAAATCCGGCGACCCTGGGGCCAACGTCCTGATTTTC.

This clonotype has a handful of counts. The genes are TRBV29-1 and TRBJ2-1; 15 bases agree with TRBD2. From germline, CDR1 is SQVTM and CDR2 ANQGSEA. Germline trimming cut 6 bases from V and 2 bases from J; bases unmatched to any gene: 8. CDR3 size: 17 residues. The CDR3 DNA reads as TGCAGCGTCGGACTAGCGGGGGGGTTACAAACCTACAATGAGCAGTTCTTC. This translates into CSVGLAGGLQTYNEQFF.

V is TRBV9 and J is TRBJ2-1; 9 nucleotides match TRBD1. Germline CDR1 SGDLS, CDR2 YYNGEE. CDR3 size: 15 residues. The V gene end was trimmed by 3 bases and the J gene end by 4 bases; junction bases not matched to a gene: 5. This CDR3 reads CASSAEGQGYNEQFF. DNA of the CDR3: TGTGCCAGCAGCGCAGAGGGACAGGGATACAATGAGCAGTTCTTC. Supplemented by reference TRBV9 and TRBJ2-1, the full variable domain reads DSGVTQTPKHLITATGQRVTLRCSPRSGDLSVYWYQQSLDQGLQFLIQYYNGEERAKGNILERFSAQQFPDLHSELNLSSLELGDSALYFCASSAEGQGYNEQFFGPGTRLTVL.

V is TRBV7-8 and J is TRBJ2-5, with D possibly TRBD2 on 6 matching bases. The CDR3 length is 14 residues. Trimming stripped 1 base from V and 5 bases from J, with 11 bases between. Germline V lookup: CDR1 SGHVS, CDR2 FQNEAQ. The CDR3 region has the DNA TGTGCCAGCAGCTTAGAGCCTAGCGCGGAGACCCAGTACTTC. It is translated as CASSLEPSAETQYF.

A word on this clonotype: A much larger clonotype is one base distant, so this may be a read error. The chain carries TRBV11-2 and TRBJ2-1; no reliable D call. The J call may be incorrect, as the DNA end agrees better with TRBJ2-7. The CDR3 spans 15 residues. CDR1 SGHAT and CDR2 FQNNGV come from the germline V gene. The chain's CDR3 is CASSLGSSSYNEQYF. CDR3 coding DNA: TGTGCCAGCAGCTTAGGGTCTTCCTCCTACAATGAGCAGTACTTC.

The rearrangement links TRBV4-3 to TRBJ2-7; 8 bases are shared with TRBD1. The V segment lost 1 base and the J segment 0 bases; nucleotides outside the gene matches: 11. The CDR3 has 18 residues. CDR1 and CDR2 (germline): LGHNA, YSLEER. DNA of the CDR3: TGCGCCAGCAGCCAAGGGACAGGGAACTCCGCTCCCTCCTACGAGCAGTACTTC. Amino acid sequence: CASSQGTGNSAPSYEQYF.

The genes are TRBV7-2 and TRBJ2-5; D might be TRBD1 or TRBD2, each matching 5 bases. The better agreement between TRBJ2-7 and the DNA end casts doubt on the J call. Germline CDR1 reads SGHTA; CDR2 reads FQGNSA. This CDR3 comprises 15 residues. The CDR3 region is CASSQKRGATYEQYF. The DNA of the CDR3 is TGTGCCAGCAGCCAAAAGAGGGGCGCGACCTACGAGCAGTACTTC.

The CDR3 DNA reads as TGCGCCAGCAGCCAAGATTTGTTACGCGAGCAGTACTTC. This codes for CASSQDLLREQYF. The chain couples TRBV4-3 to TRBJ2-4; no clear D gene. The DNA end is more similar to TRBJ2-7, so the J call may be wrong. CDR3 size: 13 residues. Germline assignment: CDR1 LGHNA and CDR2 YSLEER.

This clonotype appeared a single time. J is TRBJ2-1 and V is TRBV9; 11 bases are shared with TRBD2. V lost 4 bases to trimming and J lost 6 bases; unmatched junction nucleotides: 3. Looked up from germline, CDR1 is SGDLS and CDR2 is YYNGEE. The CDR3 has 14 residues. CDR3 region: CASSISGGVNEQFF. The CDR3 DNA reads as TGTGCCAGCAGCATTAGCGGGGGGGTCAATGAGCAGTTCTTC.

The rearrangement uses TRBV7-2 and TRBJ2-3; D not certain. This CDR3 comprises 11 residues. Deletions cut 7 bases from V and 2 bases from J, with 4 bases between. Looked up from germline, CDR1 is SGHTA and CDR2 is FQGNSA. The CDR3 is CASTTTDTQYF. CDR3 in DNA: TGTGCCAGCACTACCACAGATACGCAGTATTTT.

This clonotype was counted a single time. The CDR3, as DNA: TGCGCCAGCAGCCAAAGACTCTTGGGGGCCAACGTCCTGACTTTC. Its protein product is CASSQRLLGANVLTF. The chain carries TRBV4-3 and TRBJ2-6; D is unresolved. Trimming removed 2 bases from V and 4 bases from J, with 9 bases in between. The V gene's germline CDR1 is LGHNA and CDR2 YSLEER. This CDR3 is built from 15 residues.

This chain uses TRBV24-1 with TRBJ2-1; D is unresolved. This CDR3 contains 13 residues. The germline gives CDR1 KGHDR, CDR2 SFDVKD. V was cut by 4 bases and J by 7 bases, with 10 bases left in between. The CDR3 nucleotides are TGTGCCACCAGTGAATCCGGGCCAAATGAGCAGTTCTTC. The encoded protein is CATSESGPNEQFF.